This TCR beta chain was retrieved from a study of technical replicates of blood from several donors. The protocol was immunoSEQ multiplex PCR, while the TCRdb copy is restricted to in-frame clones and leaves out a portion. The repertoire consists of under 70,000 clones, with just over 85% occurring once and the leading ten covering roughly 5.2%. The CDR3 has 16 amino acids. V lost 3 bases, J lost 7 bases, and 20 bases lay in between. From germline, CDR1 is SGDLS and CDR2 YYNGEE. The sequencing sample was made of PBMCs. The receptor's source is a human donor in good health. Some clones in this sample may be carry-over from other donors' samples. The chain employs TRBV9 and TRBJ2-1, with a weak D call TRBD1 (6 bases). This CDR3 reads CASSEKEGEHGNEQFF. The CDR3 DNA follows: TGTGCCAGCAGCGAAAAAGAGGGGGAACATGGGAATGAGCAGTTCTTC.